Following are 13 T cell receptor beta chains from one sample sequenced in a study of cytomegalovirus exposure and HLA in healthy donors. PCR involved 60 Vbeta and 13 Jbeta primers. The table came from immunoSEQ multiplex PCR; TCRdb's copy has only in-frame clones and leaves some out. Of 95,000 to 100,000 clones in the sample, 75% to 90% were seen once. What was sequenced was PBMCs. The receptors shown here come from a man in his thirties or forties in good health and CMV-seronegative.

This clone has just one count. The chain has TRBV30 and TRBJ1-2; D might be TRBD1 (5 bases). CDR3 size: 13 residues. V was pared by 3 bases and J by 4 bases, with 12 bases between. Germline V gene lookup returns CDR1 GTSNPN and CDR2 SVGIG (reference sequence). DNA of the CDR3: TGTGCCTGGAGCGCCTCTAGGGGCTATGGCTACACCTTC. Translated: CAWSASRGYGYTF.

The chain combines TRBV29-1 with TRBJ2-3; 9 positions agree with TRBD2. Germline CDR1 and CDR2: SQVTM and ANQGSEA. This CDR3 has 13 amino acids. V lost 6 bases to trimming and J lost 1 base; unmatched junction nucleotides: 2. The CDR3 DNA is TGCAGCGTAAGGACTAGCGGCACAGATACGCAGTATTTT. Translating it yields CSVRTSGTDTQYF.

J is TRBJ2-2 and V is TRBV6-5; D is possibly TRBD1 (6 bases). Between the trimmed V and J ends, which lost 8 bases and 1 base, there was a span of 11 bases. Germline V gene lookup returns CDR1 MNHEY and CDR2 SVGAGI. This CDR3 spans 14 amino acids. This CDR3 reads CASVRTVNTGELFF. In DNA form, the CDR3 reads TGTGCCAGCGTGCGGACAGTGAACACCGGGGAGCTGTTTTTT.

The chain couples TRBV30 to TRBJ1-1; a possible D gene is TRBD1 (5 bases). Germline V gene lookup returns CDR1 GTSNPN and CDR2 SVGIG (reference sequence). V lost 4 bases and J lost 3, with 12 bases in between. This CDR3 is 13 amino acids long. The CDR3 DNA is TGTGCCTGGATCAGCAGGGTGGACACTGAAGCTTTCTTT. Protein: CAWISRVDTEAFF.

The rearrangement links TRBV7-3 to TRBJ2-5, with 8 bases that match TRBD1. The V segment lost 2 bases and the J segment 5 bases; nucleotides outside the gene matches: 7. CDR1 is SGHTA, CDR2 FQGTGA, per germline. This CDR3 is built from 15 residues. CDR3 nucleotide sequence: TGTGCCAGCAGCTTAGGGACAGGCCCTTCGGAGACCCAGTACTTC. This encodes CASSLGTGPSETQYF. Full variable domain (rest looked up from reference TRBV7-3 and TRBJ2-5): GAGVSQTPSNKVTEKGKYVELRCDPISGHTALYWYRQSLGQGPEFLIYFQGTGAADDSGLPNDRFFAVRPEGSVSTLKIQRTERGDSAVYLCASSLGTGPSETQYFGPGTRLLVL.

The chain links TRBV30 to TRBJ2-1, with TRBD1 identical over 11 bases. This CDR3 spans 15 amino acids. With V trimmed by 2 bases and J by 4 bases, 4 bases remained unmatched. Germline V gene lookup returns CDR1 GTSNPN and CDR2 SVGIG (reference sequence). CDR3 in amino acids: CAWSLDRGHYNEQFF. The DNA of the CDR3 is TGTGCCTGGAGTCTGGACAGGGGGCATTACAATGAGCAGTTCTTC.

This chain joins TRBV6-6 and TRBJ1-1; TRBD1 matches 10 bases. This CDR3 has 14 amino acids. V shed 2 bases and J 10 bases; nucleotides not matched to a gene: 7. Germline loops: CDR1 MNHNY, CDR2 SVGAGI (reference sequence). Here the CDR3 DNA reads TGTGCCAGCAGTTACCGACAGGGGGCGGAGGTAGCTTTCTTT. Translated: CASSYRQGAEVAFF.

Only one count was recorded for this clone. The chain has TRBV4-1 and TRBJ1-6; 7 bases line up with TRBD1. With 0 bases clipped from V and 2 bases from J, the junction kept 4 bases outside the gene matches. Germline CDR1 is MGHRA and CDR2 is YSYEKL. The CDR3 spans 17 residues. The CDR3 nucleotides read TGCGCCAGCAGCCAAGAAAACAGGGGAACCTATAATTCACCCCTCCACTTT. Its translation: CASSQENRGTYNSPLHF.

This sequence joins TRBV27 and TRBJ2-2; D unclear. Germline CDR1 and CDR2: MNHEY and SMNVEV (reference sequence). The CDR3 is 16 amino acids. V gave up 3 bases and J gave up 0 bases, with 11 bases separating them. The CDR3 bases are TGTGCCAGCAGTTTTATACTGTTCGCGAACACCGGGGAGCTGTTTTTT. As protein: CASSFILFANTGELFF.

The chain uses TRBV2 and TRBJ1-2; D not certain. The CDR3 is 12 residues long. Trimming removed 6 bases at V and 2 bases at J, with 7 bases between. Looked up from germline, CDR1 is SNHLY and CDR2 is FYNNEI. The DNA for the CDR3 is TGTGCCAGCAGGGGCGACAACTATGGCTACACCTTC. Translation: CASRGDNYGYTF.

The rearrangement uses TRBV4-2 and TRBJ1-2, with 8 bases matching TRBD1. The CDR3 is 14 amino acids. Germline CDR1 reads LGHNA; CDR2 reads YNFKEQ. V shed 2 bases, J shed 3 bases, and the junction held 2 bases outside the gene matches. The CDR3 spells CASSQPQGDYGYTF. As DNA, the CDR3 is TGTGCCAGCAGCCAACCACAGGGGGACTATGGCTACACCTTC.

The rearrangement uses TRBV19 and TRBJ1-1; 8 nucleotides line up with TRBD1. The CDR3 runs to 15 residues. Germline CDR1 LNHDA, CDR2 SQIVND (reference sequence). With 4 bases clipped from V and 3 bases from J, the junction kept 7 bases outside the gene matches. CDR3 DNA: TGTGCCAGTAGTACCAGGACAGGGTATGACACTGAAGCTTTCTTT. Amino acid sequence: CASSTRTGYDTEAFF. Full variable domain (rest looked up from reference TRBV19 and TRBJ1-1): DGGITQSPKYLFRKEGQNVTLSCEQNLNHDAMYWYRQDPGQGLRLIYYSQIVNDFQKGDIAEGYSVSREKKESFPLTVTSAQKNPTAFYLCASSTRTGYDTEAFFGQGTRLTVV.

V and J are TRBV6-1 and TRBJ2-7; D might be TRBD1 (5 bases). This CDR3 spans 14 amino acids. Trimming left V 0 bases short and J 2 bases short, with 8 bases between. From germline, CDR1 is MNHNS and CDR2 SASEGT. CDR3 loop: CASSEAYRTYEQYF. The CDR3 DNA reads TGTGCCAGCAGTGAAGCTTACAGGACCTACGAGCAGTACTTC.